This entry describes one T cell receptor (beta chain). The antigen is not known. A multiplex PCR was run with 60 Vbeta primers and 13 Jbeta primers. Libraries were prepared by immunoSEQ multiplex PCR; TCRdb keeps only in-frame clonotypes and omits some of them. Here the sample table reports tens of thousands of clones. This CDR3 contains 13 residues. Trimming took 4 bases from V and 3 from J; bases not matched to a gene: 3. Germline loops: CDR1 SGHNT, CDR2 YYREEE (reference sequence). The data originate from a study of cytomegalovirus exposure and HLA in healthy donors. Study-level findings and limits: In vitro, three CMV-associated chains proved specific for CMV antigens. Later on, an analysis found that several of the most significant clusters appeared to be linked to common viral pathogens, which included parvovirus B19. Sequencing likely produced, as an artifact, a cluster of highly shared sequence variants.

The V and J genes are TRBV5-4 and TRBJ2-7; TRBD1 matches 8 bases. The sequenced sample consisted of PBMCs. The source of this sequence is a man aged 50-59 years in good health and CMV-seronegative. CDR3 sequence reads: CASSRQGFYEQYF. The CDR3 DNA follows: TGTGCCAGCAGCCGACAGGGGTTCTACGAGCAGTACTTC.